This T cell receptor (beta chain) was profiled in a study of T cells in Graves' hyperthyroidism and ophthalmopathy. TCR beta CDR3 regions were amplified from RNA transcripts. Carried out on the TCR CDR3, a first-round RT-PCR used the HTBI primer set. Each CDR3 protein is one row after TCRdb ran MiXCR on the multiplex PCR reads. The table has approximately 870,000 distinct CDR3 sequences, about two fifths seen once. CDR3 length equals 15 residues. V lost 4 bases and J 5 bases, leaving 18 bases between the germline ends. From germline, CDR1 is SGHRS and CDR2 YFSETQ. Stable hyperthyroidism: no ophthalmopathy progression over 18 months of follow-up. Subjects aged 18 to 65 presented with newly diagnosed hyperthyroidism of less than 2 months' duration.

The receptor was isolated from a man between 18 and 35 years old with Graves' hyperthyroidism. Sequencing input: blood. The gene calls are TRBV5-1 and TRBJ2-5; D tentatively reads TRBD1 or TRBD2 (5 bases each). As DNA, the CDR3 is TGCGCCAGCAGCCCAGGACCGGGGCAGGCGGAGACCCAGTACTTC. This sequence encodes CASSPGPGQAETQYF.